The 25 T cell receptor beta chains presented below share a single source sample, sequenced in a study of T-cell memory formation after mild COVID-19. One entry per CDR3 protein, called by TCRdb with MiXCR from the 5' RACE reads. The sample consists of 540,000 or so distinct CDR3 sequences, around 21% of them appearing once. The sequencing sample was made of PBMCs or a T cell subset sorted from them (not recorded which). Source of these receptors: an adult woman who had mild COVID-19 (a few samples of this study predate the infection). Cell type and time point are not known.

The chain combines TRBV20-1 with TRBJ1-5; D not resolved. Between the trimmed V and J ends, which lost 0 bases and 1 base, there was a span of 7 bases. The CDR3 runs 14 residues. The germline gives CDR1 DFQATT, CDR2 SNEGSKA (reference sequence). This CDR3 is CSARDLVSNQPQHF. DNA for the CDR3: TGCAGTGCTAGAGATTTGGTGAGCAATCAGCCCCAGCATTTT.

The V call is TRBV4-2, the J call TRBJ2-2, with D possibly matching TRBD2 (7 bases). V was cut by 1 base and J by 5 bases, with 14 bases left in between. This CDR3 contains 16 residues. Germline V lookup: CDR1 LGHNA, CDR2 YNFKEQ. The CDR3 DNA reads TGTGCCAGCAGCCAAGGGGAAGGGGGAGGGACCGGGGAGCTGTTTTTT. Protein sequence: CASSQGEGGGTGELFF.

This chain joins TRBV6-5 and TRBJ2-1, with 9 bases that match TRBD2. Per germline, CDR1 MNHEY and CDR2 SVGAGI. The trim removed 6 bases at V and 8 bases at J, leaving 14 bases unmatched. The CDR3 extends over 16 amino acids. The CDR3 is CASRSLRRGGIDEQFF. In nucleotides, the CDR3 is TGTGCCAGCAGGTCGTTGCGGCGGGGGGGCATCGATGAGCAGTTCTTC.

This chain joins TRBV29-1 and TRBJ1-1; a possible D gene is TRBD1 (5 bases). Per germline, CDR1 SQVTM and CDR2 ANQGSEA. The CDR3 loop spans 13 amino acids. Trimming cost V 4 bases and J 5 bases, with 14 bases left between them. CDR3 loop: CSVASWGGTEAFF. DNA of the CDR3: TGCAGCGTTGCTTCGTGGGGGGGAACTGAAGCTTTCTTT. Variable domain in full (rest from reference TRBV29-1 and TRBJ1-1): SAVISQKPSRDICQRGTSLTIQCQVDSQVTMMFWYRQQPGQSLTLIATANQGSEATYESGFVIDKFPISRPNLTFSTLTVSNMSPEDSSIYLCSVASWGGTEAFFGQGTRLTVV.

The chain couples TRBV12-3 or TRBV12-4 to TRBJ2-1; TRBD2 matches at 7 bases. Unmatched junction bases numbered 4, after V lost 1 base and J lost 7 bases. The CDR3 has 14 residues. The CDR3 nucleotides read TGTGCCAGCAGTTTAGGAGCGGGAAAAAATGAGCAGTTCTTC. Residues: CASSLGAGKNEQFF.

This chain links TRBV2 with TRBJ2-5; the D gene is possibly TRBD2 (6 bases). The CDR3 consists of 16 residues. Trimming pared 6 bases from V and 5 bases from J, leaving 22 bases between. CDR1 SNHLY and CDR2 FYNNEI come from the germline V gene. The CDR3 here is CASSTREIIPAETQYF. CDR3 nucleotides: TGTGCCAGCAGCACCCGGGAGATTATTCCGGCGGAGACCCAGTACTTC.

There are a few counts of this clonotype. This rearrangement joins TRBV20-1 to TRBJ2-6; D perhaps matches TRBD1 (5 bases). With 7 bases removed from V and 0 bases from J, the gap between germline ends came to 13 bases. Germline CDR1 and CDR2: DFQATT and SNEGSKA (reference sequence). The CDR3 runs to 15 residues. The CDR3 reads CSVDRSSSGANVLTF. The CDR3 coding sequence is TGCAGTGTTGACAGATCCAGCTCTGGGGCCAACGTCCTGACTTTC.

The table lists this clonotype with a few counts. J is TRBJ2-3 and V is TRBV7-6, with D maybe TRBD1 (5 bases). The CDR3 spans 15 residues. The V and J ends lost 6 bases and 4 bases respectively, with 17 bases between them. Germline lookup yields CDR1 SGHVS and CDR2 FNYEAQ. The CDR3, as DNA: TGTGCCAGCAGTCTCGACAGCACATGGCCAGATACGCAGTATTTT. It is translated as CASSLDSTWPDTQYF.

This clonotype was detected a few times. The V call is TRBV6-5, the J call TRBJ2-3, with TRBD2 matching 9 bases. Per germline, CDR1 MNHEY and CDR2 SVGAGI. The CDR3 extends over 17 amino acids. J was trimmed by 3 bases and V by 2 bases; bases with no gene match: 9. The CDR3 sequence is CASSYASSSGMTDTQYF. CDR3 nucleotides: TGTGCCAGCAGTTACGCATCGTCTAGCGGGATGACAGATACGCAGTATTTT.

The rearrangement joins TRBV29-1 to TRBJ1-2, with unresolved D. This CDR3 is built from 14 residues. V dropped 0 bases and J dropped 8 bases, with 16 bases sitting between them. CDR1 SQVTM and CDR2 ANQGSEA come from the germline V gene. The CDR3 DNA reads TGCAGCGTTGAAGACGAAGAGGACCAATGGGGCTACACCTTC. Residues: CSVEDEEDQWGYTF.

This clonotype was picked up a small number of times. The chain combines TRBV7-2 with TRBJ2-3, with D possibly being TRBD1 or TRBD2 (5 bases each). Germline CDR1 reads SGHTA; CDR2 reads FQGNSA. The CDR3 covers 13 residues. V dropped 4 bases and J dropped 5 bases, with 10 bases sitting between them. The CDR3 region has the DNA TGTGCCAGCAGCTCGGGGCCCTTAGATACGCAGTATTTT. Protein product: CASSSGPLDTQYF.

DNA of the CDR3: TGTGCCAGCAGCTCAAGTAAGGGACAGTCCTACGAGCAGTACTTC. Protein: CASSSSKGQSYEQYF. The chain combines TRBV7-9 with TRBJ2-7; 7 bases map to TRBD1. The V gene's germline CDR1 is SEHNR and CDR2 FQNEAQ (reference sequence). V dropped 4 bases and J dropped 1; count of bases not matched to a gene: 7. There are 15 residues in the CDR3.

The CDR3 spells CASSLVVGKDTQYF. The CDR3 bases are TGTGCCAGCAGCTTAGTTGTAGGGAAAGATACGCAGTATTTT. The rearrangement joins TRBV7-9 to TRBJ2-3, with unresolved D. This CDR3 comprises 14 residues. Trimming pared 1 base from V and 5 bases from J, leaving 10 bases between. Per the germline V gene, CDR1 is SEHNR and CDR2 is FQNEAQ (reference sequence).

This clonotype was counted ten times or more. The J gene is TRBJ2-7, the V gene TRBV7-9; D possibly corresponds to TRBD1 (5 bases). Per germline, CDR1 SEHNR and CDR2 FQNEAQ (reference sequence). The CDR3 has 14 amino acids. Trimming pared 0 bases from V and 4 bases from J, leaving 10 bases between. The CDR3 protein is CASSLAGARYEQYF. The CDR3 region has the DNA TGTGCCAGCAGCTTAGCAGGGGCGCGGTACGAGCAGTACTTC.

This clonotype has just a few counts. CDR3 in DNA: TGTGCCAGCGGGGCTAGCACTTCCTACAATGAGCAGTTCTTC. Translation gives CASGASTSYNEQFF. This sequence joins TRBV12-3 or TRBV12-4 and TRBJ2-1; TRBD1 or TRBD2 may be the D gene (5 bases each). There are 14 residues in the CDR3. V shed 8 bases and J shed 1 base, with 12 bases lying between them.

The chain carries TRBV9 and TRBJ1-2; no definite D call. Germline V lookup: CDR1 SGDLS, CDR2 YYNGEE. Trimming took 4 bases from V and 7 from J, leaving 8 bases between them. This CDR3 has 11 residues. The CDR3 region is CASSSWGGYTF. CDR3 bases: TGTGCCAGCAGCTCCTGGGGTGGCTACACCTTC.

The genes are TRBV29-1 and TRBJ2-1; 8 bases are shared with TRBD1. Trimming cost V 4 bases and J 3 bases; bases outside gene matches: 5. The CDR3 is 14 residues long. From germline, CDR1 is SQVTM and CDR2 ANQGSEA. CDR3 amino acids: CSVATGTGYNEQFF. The CDR3 bases are TGCAGCGTTGCCACCGGGACAGGCTACAATGAGCAGTTCTTC.

This clonotype was observed a few times. V usage is TRBV5-1 and J usage is TRBJ2-2; TRBD1 matches at 8 bases. The ends lost 3 bases at V and 1 base at J; junction bases unmatched: 2. The CDR3 covers 15 residues. Germline loops: CDR1 SGHRS, CDR2 YFSETQ. For the CDR3, the DNA is TGCGCCAGCAGCTGGGGGACAGGGAACACCGGGGAGCTGTTTTTT. It yields the protein CASSWGTGNTGELFF.

The V call is TRBV12-3 or TRBV12-4, the J call TRBJ2-3; a weak D match, TRBD2 (6 bases). CDR3 size: 15 residues. V lost 7 bases, J lost 4 bases, and 18 bases lay in between. CDR3 nucleotides: TGTGCCAGCACCGGGGGTCGGGCAGCGGCAGATACGCAGTATTTT. This gives the protein CASTGGRAAADTQYF.

The chain links TRBV20-1 to TRBJ2-3; a possible D gene is TRBD1 (5 bases). Trimming pared 5 bases from V and 2 bases from J, leaving 8 bases between. Germline values: CDR1 DFQATT, CDR2 SNEGSKA (reference sequence). The CDR3 contains 12 residues. The CDR3 nucleotides are TGCAGTGCTGGGGCGCACACAGATACGCAGTATTTT. Translated: CSAGAHTDTQYF.

The CDR3 is CASSPDRVHEQYF. The DNA of the CDR3 is TGTGCCAGCAGTCCGGACAGGGTCCACGAGCAGTACTTC. The chain links TRBV12-3 or TRBV12-4 to TRBJ2-7, with 8 positions matching TRBD1. The CDR3 consists of 13 residues. Losses at the gene ends were 5 bases for V and 5 bases for J; bases not matched to a gene: 5.

In this sample, this clonotype turned up a few times. This rearrangement joins TRBV7-9 to TRBJ2-3, with 9 bases that match TRBD1. This CDR3 spans 16 amino acids. Germline CDR1 is SEHNR and CDR2 is FQNEAQ (reference sequence). Trimming took 4 bases from V and 0 from J; bases not matched to a gene: 5. The CDR3 loop reads CASSSWTGASTDTQYF. The CDR3 DNA reads TGTGCCAGCAGCTCCTGGACAGGGGCTAGCACAGATACGCAGTATTTT.

This clonotype has just a few counts. The CDR3 sequence: CASSLGHSIRDTQYF. CDR3 sequence (DNA): TGCGCCAGCAGCTTGGGACATTCTATAAGGGATACGCAGTATTTT. The chain recombines TRBV5-1 with TRBJ2-3; D gene ambiguous. The CDR3 runs to 15 residues. Trimming removed 0 bases from V and 6 bases from J, with 14 bases in between. The germline V gene has CDR1 SGHRS and CDR2 YFSETQ. The variable domain in full, with the rest retrieved from reference TRBV5-1 and TRBJ2-3, is KAGVTQTPRYLIKTRGQQVTLSCSPISGHRSVSWYQQTPGQGLQFLFEYFSETQRNKGNFPGRFSGRQFSNSRSEMNVSTLELGDSALYLCASSLGHSIRDTQYFGPGTRLTVL.

In regard to this clonotype: The junction departs from the called germline gene at one end, perhaps through a read error. The chain combines TRBV7-6 with TRBJ2-5, with 8 bases fitting TRBD1. The CDR3 has 17 amino acids. CDR1 is SGHVS, CDR2 FNYEAQ, per germline. The CDR3 sequence: CASSSSSRAGGGETQYF. The CDR3 coding sequence is TGTGCAAGCAGCTCCTCTTCTAGGGCAGGGGGCGGGGAGACCCAGTACTTC.

Comments on this clonotype: An end of the junction does not agree with germline; a read error may underlie this. The chain has TRBV19 and TRBJ1-1, with a possible D match to TRBD1 (5 bases). Germline loops: CDR1 LNHDA, CDR2 SQIVND (reference sequence). The CDR3 is 16 amino acids. CDR3 loop: CASSIENGDSYTEAFF. The CDR3 coding sequence is TGTGCCAGTAGTATCGAGAACGGGGACTCATACACCGAAGCTTTCTTT.